One and the same sample provided the 25 T cell receptor beta chains below, sequenced in a study of glioma-infiltrating T cells after dendritic cell vaccination. Sequencing was performed with immunoSEQ multiplex PCR; in TCRdb, only in-frame clones are kept and a portion is missing. The sample yields 20,000 to 25,000 clones, less than 85% seen once. The sequences come from blood, collected before dendritic cell vaccination. The receptors shown here come from a human donor with glioblastoma.

This sequence joins TRBV27 and TRBJ2-5, with D possibly being TRBD2 (6 bases). This CDR3 region has 16 residues. Per germline, CDR1 MNHEY and CDR2 SMNVEV (reference sequence). V was cut by 5 bases and J by 1 base, with 17 bases left in between. CDR3 sequence (DNA): TGTGCCAGCAGTGCCCGGTTAGCGGTCCCCCAAGAGACCCAGTACTTC. This codes for CASSARLAVPQETQYF.

The chain is built from TRBV6-7 and TRBJ2-2, with D possibly being TRBD2 (6 bases). TRBV6-7 is identified as an open reading frame with a role that is uncertain. Deletions cut 2 bases from V and 7 bases from J, with 17 bases between. CDR3 length: 16 residues. Here the CDR3 DNA reads TGTGCCAGCAGTTACCGGGGGACTGGGGTTGGCGGGGAGCTGTTTTTT. Protein product: CASSYRGTGVGGELFF.

V is TRBV2 and J is TRBJ1-1, with 7 bases matching TRBD1. The V and J ends lost 7 bases and 0 bases, in that order; junction bases with no gene match: 11. The CDR3 has 16 residues. Germline V lookup: CDR1 SNHLY, CDR2 FYNNEI. The CDR3 nucleotides read TGTGCCAGCACTCAGCAGGGGGGCTTAATGAACACTGAAGCTTTCTTT. It yields the protein CASTQQGGLMNTEAFF.

The J gene is TRBJ2-3, the V gene TRBV7-9; TRBD1 aligns across 8 bases. This CDR3 has 16 amino acids. With 0 bases clipped from V and 2 bases from J, the junction kept 4 bases outside the gene matches. The V gene's germline CDR1 is SEHNR and CDR2 FQNEAQ (reference sequence). This CDR3 reads CASSLAAGGYTDTQYF. Written as DNA, the CDR3 is TGTGCCAGCAGCTTAGCGGCAGGGGGCTACACAGATACGCAGTATTTT.

J is TRBJ1-4 and V is TRBV2; D may be TRBD1 (5 bases). Germline lookup yields CDR1 SNHLY and CDR2 FYNNEI. V lost 10 bases to trimming and J lost 6 bases, with 18 bases between them. This CDR3 region has 14 residues. This chain's CDR3 is CATLGRGSDEKLFF. CDR3 DNA sequence: TGTGCCACCTTGGGCCGGGGGTCCGATGAAAAACTGTTTTTT. Using reference TRBV2 and TRBJ1-4 for the parts outside the CDR3, the full variable domain is EPEVTQTPSHQVTQMGQEVILRCVPISNHLYFYWYRQILGQKVEFLVSFYNNEISEKSEIFDDQFSVERPDGSNFTLKIRSTKLEDSAMYFCATLGRGSDEKLFFGSGTQLSVL.

This chain connects TRBV28 to TRBJ1-4; possible D gene TRBD1, 6 bases. The length of the CDR3 is 15 residues. CDR1 and CDR2 (germline): MDHEN, SYDVKM. V gave up 1 base and J gave up 8 bases, with 14 bases separating them. The CDR3 DNA reads as TGTGCCAGCAGTTTATCCCAGGGGATTGGGGAAAAACTGTTTTTT. As protein: CASSLSQGIGEKLFF.

This clone was seen only once. V and J are TRBV28 and TRBJ1-1; D call uncertain. V was trimmed by 3 bases and J by 5 bases, leaving 10 bases between them. The CDR3 has 13 residues. The germline CDR1 and CDR2 sequences are MDHEN and SYDVKM. CDR3 in amino acids: CASSLAGRTEAFF. The CDR3 bases are TGTGCCAGCAGTTTGGCGGGAAGAACTGAAGCTTTCTTT.

This clone was counted only a few times. This chain joins TRBV2 and TRBJ2-3; D may be TRBD1 (6 bases). The CDR3 is made up of 14 amino acids. Germline loops: CDR1 SNHLY, CDR2 FYNNEI. The ends were cut back, 3 bases at V and 3 bases at J, with 10 bases in the middle. In DNA, the CDR3 is TGTGCCAGCAGTGACAGGGGTTTGACAGATACGCAGTATTTT. Its protein product is CASSDRGLTDTQYF.

The chain links TRBV19 to TRBJ1-3, with a tentative D call TRBD1 (6 bases). This CDR3 has 15 amino acids. Germline assignment: CDR1 LNHDA and CDR2 SQIVND (reference sequence). The ends were cut back, 10 bases at V and 2 bases at J, with 18 bases in the middle. CDR3 residues: CATEQGQGPGNTIYF. DNA of the CDR3: TGTGCCACCGAACAGGGCCAAGGACCTGGAAACACCATATATTTT.

The V call is TRBV10-1, the J call TRBJ2-1; the match to TRBD1 covers 7 bases. This CDR3 comprises 16 residues. V dropped 2 bases and J dropped 0; count of bases not matched to a gene: 4. The germline V gene encodes CDR1 WNHNN and CDR2 SYGVQD (reference sequence). The CDR3 DNA reads TGCGCCAGCAGTGAGATGGGACAGAGCTCCTACAATGAGCAGTTCTTC. This encodes CASSEMGQSSYNEQFF.

This chain links TRBV2 with TRBJ2-2; possible D gene TRBD2, 5 bases. The germline gives CDR1 SNHLY, CDR2 FYNNEI. V lost 0 bases and J 4 bases, leaving 9 bases between the germline ends. The CDR3 consists of 15 residues. CDR3 sequence reads: CASSEARGPTGELFF. The CDR3 region has the DNA TGTGCCAGCAGTGAAGCCCGGGGTCCCACCGGGGAGCTGTTTTTT. The whole variable domain, filled in from reference TRBV2 and TRBJ2-2, reads EPEVTQTPSHQVTQMGQEVILRCVPISNHLYFYWYRQILGQKVEFLVSFYNNEISEKSEIFDDQFSVERPDGSNFTLKIRSTKLEDSAMYFCASSEARGPTGELFFGEGSRLTVL.

The chain is built from TRBV30 and TRBJ2-2, with D possibly TRBD1 on 6 matching bases. This CDR3 has 14 amino acids. CDR1 GTSNPN and CDR2 SVGIG come from the germline V gene (reference sequence). Trimming took off 3 bases at V and 0 bases at J, with 8 bases between the two ends. In DNA form, the CDR3 reads TGTGCCTGGAGAGGGACACCGAACACCGGGGAGCTGTTTTTT. Protein: CAWRGTPNTGELFF.

The rearrangement uses TRBV7-2 and TRBJ2-5, with 10 bases aligning to TRBD2. This CDR3 comprises 19 residues. J lost 2 bases, V lost 5 bases, and 17 bases had no gene match. CDR1 and CDR2 from the germline V gene are SGHTA and FQGNSA. The CDR3 spells CASSHPPPPLAGKQETQYF. The CDR3 nucleotides are TGTGCCAGCAGCCACCCCCCGCCCCCACTAGCGGGGAAACAAGAGACCCAGTACTTC.

The table lists this clone with a few counts. The rearrangement uses TRBV25-1 and TRBJ2-7, with a weak D call TRBD2 (5 bases). The CDR3 loop spans 12 amino acids. Germline V gene lookup returns CDR1 MGHDK and CDR2 SYGVNS. V lost 10 bases to trimming and J lost 4 bases, with 14 bases between them. CDR3 loop: CATGGSLYEQYF. The CDR3 DNA sequence: TGTGCCACAGGAGGAAGTTTGTACGAGCAGTACTTC.

The chain recombines TRBV30 with TRBJ1-6; 9 bases fit TRBD1. V was clipped by 1 base and J by 7 bases; unmatched bases: 8. In germline, CDR1 is GTSNPN, CDR2 SVGIG (reference sequence). The CDR3 extends over 16 amino acids. CDR3 bases: TGTGCCTGGAGTGCCGGATCTGGACAGGGGAATTCACCCCTCCACTTT. Translating it yields CAWSAGSGQGNSPLHF.

This clone was seen once. The genes are TRBV6-5 and TRBJ2-7, with 9 bases matching TRBD1. Germline values: CDR1 MNHEY, CDR2 SVGAGI. The V gene end was trimmed by 5 bases and the J gene end by 6 bases; junction bases not matched to a gene: 2. This CDR3 region has 12 residues. Here the CDR3 reads CASSVTGGEQYF. As DNA, the CDR3 is TGTGCCAGCAGTGTGACAGGGGGCGAGCAGTACTTC.

This chain connects TRBV4-3 to TRBJ2-1, with 9 bases aligning to TRBD1. There are 16 residues in the CDR3. CDR1 LGHNA and CDR2 YSLEER come from the germline V gene. J lost 4 bases, V lost 5 bases, and 9 bases had no gene match. The CDR3 DNA sequence: TGCGCCAGCAGCGCCGGACCGGGACAGGGATACAATGAGCAGTTCTTC. Protein product: CASSAGPGQGYNEQFF.

This clone was found once. V gene TRBV10-3 combines with J gene TRBJ2-7; D perhaps matches TRBD1 (6 bases). The CDR3 has 13 residues. The ends were cut back, 6 bases at V and 3 bases at J, with 12 bases in the middle. Germline V gene sequence: CDR1 ENHRY, CDR2 SYGVKD. CDR3 in amino acids: CAIRGEGGYEQYF. CDR3 nucleotide sequence: TGTGCCATCAGGGGAGAAGGGGGCTACGAGCAGTACTTC.

This clone was counted once. The chain recombines TRBV4-1 with TRBJ2-7; D uncertain. Trimming stripped 1 base from V and 7 bases from J, with 14 bases between. The CDR3 is 14 amino acids. The germline V gene encodes CDR1 MGHRA and CDR2 YSYEKL. CDR3 region: CASSQVRGRREQYF. CDR3 DNA: TGCGCCAGCAGCCAAGTTCGCGGTCGGAGAGAGCAGTACTTC.

This clone was counted once. The chain employs TRBV19 and TRBJ1-1; TRBD1 agrees at 7 bases. The CDR3 runs 15 residues. Germline V lookup: CDR1 LNHDA, CDR2 SQIVND (reference sequence). J was trimmed by 1 base and V by 7 bases; bases with no gene match: 9. The CDR3 region is CASKPPDRWNTEAFF. CDR3 nucleotides: TGTGCCAGTAAACCCCCGGACAGGTGGAACACTGAAGCTTTCTTT.

The chain employs TRBV5-1 and TRBJ2-7; D is perhaps TRBD2 (7 bases). Trimming cost V 4 bases and J 0 bases, with 17 bases left between them. Germline CDR1 and CDR2: SGHRS and YFSETQ. The CDR3 contains 16 residues. The CDR3 loop is CASSTDGGGSSYEQYF. The CDR3 nucleotides read TGCGCCAGCAGCACTGACGGGGGCGGGAGCTCCTACGAGCAGTACTTC.

V usage is TRBV2 and J usage is TRBJ2-1; 8 positions match TRBD2. V was pared by 4 bases and J by 7 bases, with 6 bases of the junction left unmatched. This CDR3 has 14 amino acids. Per germline, CDR1 SNHLY and CDR2 FYNNEI. CDR3 protein: CASSVGGAGNEQFF. The CDR3 nucleotides read TGTGCCAGCAGTGTCGGGGGGGCAGGTAATGAGCAGTTCTTC.

V usage is TRBV9 and J usage is TRBJ1-3, with D perhaps TRBD1 (6 bases). Germline V gives CDR1 SGDLS, CDR2 YYNGEE. The germline V and J ends were trimmed by 4 bases and 0 bases, with 17 bases remaining between them. The CDR3 is 17 residues long. The CDR3 nucleotides are TGTGCCAGCAGCCTATCGGCGTTGGGACACTCTGGAAACACCATATATTTT. It codes for CASSLSALGHSGNTIYF. The entire variable domain, with the rest obtained from reference TRBV9 and TRBJ1-3, is as follows: DSGVTQTPKHLITATGQRVTLRCSPRSGDLSVYWYQQSLDQGLQFLIQYYNGEERAKGNILERFSAQQFPDLHSELNLSSLELGDSALYFCASSLSALGHSGNTIYFGEGSWLTVV.

V gene TRBV5-1 combines with J gene TRBJ2-1; maybe TRBD2 (7 bases). Germline V gene sequence: CDR1 SGHRS, CDR2 YFSETQ. The ends were cut back, 4 bases at V and 2 bases at J, with 19 bases in the middle. This CDR3 is 17 amino acids long. The CDR3 nucleotides read TGCGCCAGCAGCCCAAGGGGGGCGGGAGAGGCCTACAATGAGCAGTTCTTC. Its translation is CASSPRGAGEAYNEQFF.

This chain links TRBV7-9 with TRBJ2-5; 8 nucleotides match TRBD2. CDR3 size: 17 residues. Germline V gene sequence: CDR1 SEHNR, CDR2 FQNEAQ (reference sequence). The junction had 18 bases not matched to a gene; V was cut back by 7 bases and J by 5 bases. The CDR3 protein is CASTERELSDRRETQYF. The DNA for the CDR3 is TGTGCCAGCACCGAGCGGGAGTTGAGTGATCGGAGGGAGACCCAGTACTTC.